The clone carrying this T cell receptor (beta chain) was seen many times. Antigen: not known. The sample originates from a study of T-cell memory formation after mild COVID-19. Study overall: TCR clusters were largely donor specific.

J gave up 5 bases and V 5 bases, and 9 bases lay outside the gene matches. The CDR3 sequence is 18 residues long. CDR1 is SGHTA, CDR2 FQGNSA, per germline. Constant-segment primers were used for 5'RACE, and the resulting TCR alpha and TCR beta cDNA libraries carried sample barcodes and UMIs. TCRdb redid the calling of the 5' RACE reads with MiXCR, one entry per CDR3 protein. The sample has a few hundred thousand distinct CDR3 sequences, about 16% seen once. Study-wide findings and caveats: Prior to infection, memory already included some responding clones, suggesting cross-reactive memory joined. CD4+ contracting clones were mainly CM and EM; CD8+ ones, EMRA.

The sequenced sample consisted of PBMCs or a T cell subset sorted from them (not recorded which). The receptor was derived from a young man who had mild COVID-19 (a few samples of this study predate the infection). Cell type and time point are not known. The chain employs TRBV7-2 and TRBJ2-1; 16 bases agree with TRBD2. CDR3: CASSHLGTSGGADNEQFF. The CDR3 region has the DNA TGTGCCAGCAGCCACCTCGGGACTAGCGGGGGGGCCGACAATGAGCAGTTCTTC.